This T cell receptor beta chain originates from a study of a mutant IDH1 vaccine in newly diagnosed glioma. Study-level points and caveats: Pseudoprogression showed no apparent link to changes in top peripheral T cell clonotypes.

Indicated time point: week 5, during vaccination. Each dose delivered 300 ug of mutant IDH1 20-mer peptide subcutaneously with imiquimod. Of note for this clone: Antigen specificity is unknown.

CDR1 and CDR2 from the germline V gene are MNHNS and SASEGT. With 3 bases removed from V and 7 bases from J, the gap between germline ends came to 4 bases. CDR3 size: 11 residues. TCRdb's copy holds only in-frame clones and misses some; the assay was immunoSEQ multiplex PCR. The table lists around 56,000 clones, 82% of them singletons. The chain is built from TRBV6-1 and TRBJ1-5; D not certain. This clonotype was sampled from a woman younger than 35 with glioma. Some clones in this sample may be carry-over from other donors' samples. Here the sequenced sample was PBMCs, taken from a glioma patient whose treatment included an IDH1 peptide vaccine. Here the CDR3 reads CASSEEQPQHF. The CDR3, as DNA: TGTGCCAGCAGTGAGGAGCAGCCCCAGCATTTT.